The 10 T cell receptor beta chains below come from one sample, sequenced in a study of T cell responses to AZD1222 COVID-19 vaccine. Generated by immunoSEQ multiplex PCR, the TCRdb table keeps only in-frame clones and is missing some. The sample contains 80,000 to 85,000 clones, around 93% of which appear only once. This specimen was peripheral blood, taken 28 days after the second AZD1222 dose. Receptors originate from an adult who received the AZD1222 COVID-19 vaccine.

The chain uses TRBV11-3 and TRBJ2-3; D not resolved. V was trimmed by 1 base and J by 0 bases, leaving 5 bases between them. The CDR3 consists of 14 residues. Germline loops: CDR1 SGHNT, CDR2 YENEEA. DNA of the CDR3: TGTGCCAGCAGCTTAGGGCCAAGCACAGATACGCAGTATTTT. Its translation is CASSLGPSTDTQYF.

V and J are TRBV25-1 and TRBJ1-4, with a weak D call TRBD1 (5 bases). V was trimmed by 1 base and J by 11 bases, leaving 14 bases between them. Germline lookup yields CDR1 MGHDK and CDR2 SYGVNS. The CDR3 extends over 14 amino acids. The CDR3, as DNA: TGTGCCAGCAGTGAATTGGGGGACTACGGGAAACTGTTTTTT. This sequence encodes CASSELGDYGKLFF.

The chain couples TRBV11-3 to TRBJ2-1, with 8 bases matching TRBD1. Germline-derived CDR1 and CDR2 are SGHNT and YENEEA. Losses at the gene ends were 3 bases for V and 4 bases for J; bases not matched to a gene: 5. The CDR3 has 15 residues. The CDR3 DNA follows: TGTGCCAGCAGCTTCGCCACAGGGGGGTACAATGAGCAGTTCTTC. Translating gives CASSFATGGYNEQFF.

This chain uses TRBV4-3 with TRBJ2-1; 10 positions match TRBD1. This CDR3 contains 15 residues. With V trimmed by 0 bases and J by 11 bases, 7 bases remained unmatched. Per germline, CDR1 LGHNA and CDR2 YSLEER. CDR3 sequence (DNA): TGCGCCAGCAGCCAAGATCTGGGGACAGGGGTTAAGCAGTTCTTC. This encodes CASSQDLGTGVKQFF.

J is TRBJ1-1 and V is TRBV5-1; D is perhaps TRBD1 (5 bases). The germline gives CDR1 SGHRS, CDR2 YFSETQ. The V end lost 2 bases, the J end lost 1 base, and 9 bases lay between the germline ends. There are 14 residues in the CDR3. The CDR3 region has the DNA TGCGCCAGCAGCTTCGACAGTAGGAACACTGAAGCTTTCTTT. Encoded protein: CASSFDSRNTEAFF.

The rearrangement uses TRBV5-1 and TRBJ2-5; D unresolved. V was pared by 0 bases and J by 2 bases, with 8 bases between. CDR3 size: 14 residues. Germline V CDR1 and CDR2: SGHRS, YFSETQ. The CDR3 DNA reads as TGCGCCAGCAGCTTGGGTGCCGCACAAGAGACCCAGTACTTC. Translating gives CASSLGAAQETQYF.

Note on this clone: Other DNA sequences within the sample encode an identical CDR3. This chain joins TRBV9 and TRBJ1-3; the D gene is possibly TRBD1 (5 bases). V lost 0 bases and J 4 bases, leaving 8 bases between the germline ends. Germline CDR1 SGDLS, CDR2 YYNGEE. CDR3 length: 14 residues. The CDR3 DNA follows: TGTGCCAGCAGCGTAGCAGGGTCCGGAAACACCATATATTTT. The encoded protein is CASSVAGSGNTIYF.

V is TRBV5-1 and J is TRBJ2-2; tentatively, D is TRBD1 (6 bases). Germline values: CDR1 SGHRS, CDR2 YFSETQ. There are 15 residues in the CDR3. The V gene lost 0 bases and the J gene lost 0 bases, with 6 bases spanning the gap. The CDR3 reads CASSLGDTNTGELFF. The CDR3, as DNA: TGCGCCAGCAGCTTGGGGGACACGAACACCGGGGAGCTGTTTTTT. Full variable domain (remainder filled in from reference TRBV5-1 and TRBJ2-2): KAGVTQTPRYLIKTRGQQVTLSCSPISGHRSVSWYQQTPGQGLQFLFEYFSETQRNKGNFPGRFSGRQFSNSRSEMNVSTLELGDSALYLCASSLGDTNTGELFFGEGSRLTVL.

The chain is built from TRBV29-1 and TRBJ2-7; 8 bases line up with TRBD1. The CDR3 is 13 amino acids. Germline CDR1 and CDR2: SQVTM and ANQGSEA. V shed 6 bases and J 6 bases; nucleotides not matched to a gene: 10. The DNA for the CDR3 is TGCAGCGTGCGGGGACAGGAGGGAGGCGAGCAGTACTTC. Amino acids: CSVRGQEGGEQYF.

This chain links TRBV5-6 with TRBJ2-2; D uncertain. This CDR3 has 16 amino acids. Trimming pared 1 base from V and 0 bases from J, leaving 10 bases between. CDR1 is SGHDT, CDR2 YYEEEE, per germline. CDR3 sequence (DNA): TGTGCCAGCAGCTTGATCGGAGACTCGAACACCGGGGAGCTGTTTTTT. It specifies CASSLIGDSNTGELFF.